One TCR beta chain is described in this entry. The antigen is not known. One entry per CDR3 protein, called by TCRdb with MiXCR from the PCR reads. The sample contains 20,000 to 25,000 distinct CDR3 sequences, under 75% of which appear only once. The V end was cut by 5 bases, the J end by 8 bases, with 21 bases between. Germline V gene data show CDR1 as MDHEN and CDR2 as SYDVKM. The CDR3 extends over 16 amino acids. The data were taken from a study of vaccination and CD4 T cells after COVID-19. Across the whole study: Convalescent patients were SARS-CoV-2 positive by nasal swab PCR; about 9 mild, one severe. Study results and limitations: Vaccine-specific clones numbering 304 of 307 showed spike mono-reactivity in convalescent patients.

The sequence was collected from a human donor who had recovered from COVID-19. This sequence joins TRBV28 and TRBJ1-4, with a tentative D call TRBD1 (5 bases). Specimen: CD4+ T cells from blood, collected before SARS-CoV-2 vaccination. CDR3 sequence (DNA): TGTGCCAGCAGTCCACAAGGGGCCGCACGTTGGGAAAAACTGTTTTTT. Encoded protein: CASSPQGAARWEKLFF.